The 14 T cell receptor beta chains below come from one sample, sequenced in a study of blood T cell repertoires in COVID-19. Some clones are missing from TCRdb's copy, which holds only in-frame ones; the method was immunoSEQ multiplex PCR. The data contain over 85,000 clones, 75% to 95% of them singletons. Sequenced: peripheral blood. These TCRs come from a human donor with active COVID-19. The donor label of this sample is uncertain.

The gene calls are TRBV7-2 and TRBJ1-2; D gene unclear. This CDR3 is 14 amino acids long. Trimming removed 0 bases at V and 0 bases at J, with 5 bases between. CDR1 and CDR2 (germline): SGHTA, FQGNSA. The CDR3 sequence: CASSLAQTNYGYTF. DNA of the CDR3: TGTGCCAGCAGCTTAGCGCAGACTAACTATGGCTACACCTTC.

The chain carries TRBV3-1 (or the pseudogene TRBV3-2) and TRBJ1-5; D is perhaps TRBD1 (6 bases). V was cut by 4 bases and J by 7 bases, with 17 bases left in between. The CDR3 contains 15 residues. The germline V gene encodes CDR1 LGHDT and CDR2 YNNKEL (reference sequence). The CDR3 sequence: CASSPNRVSGQPQHF. In nucleotides, the CDR3 is TGTGCCAGCAGCCCGAACAGGGTCTCAGGGCAGCCCCAGCATTTT.

The chain couples TRBV14 to TRBJ1-1, with 7 bases that match TRBD1. This CDR3 region has 14 residues. The germline CDR1 and CDR2 sequences are SGHDN and FVKESK. Trimming took 2 bases from V and 6 from J; bases not matched to a gene: 6. CDR3 nucleotides: TGTGCCAGCAGCCAACCCACTGACAGGGCTGAAGCTTTCTTT. Encoded protein: CASSQPTDRAEAFF.

The chain is built from TRBV2 and TRBJ2-7; no clear D gene. The CDR3 length is 11 residues. Germline V gene sequence: CDR1 SNHLY, CDR2 FYNNEI. Trimming cost V 6 bases and J 6 bases, with 9 bases left between them. This chain's CDR3 is CASSPVREQYF. In nucleotides, the CDR3 is TGTGCCAGCAGCCCCGTTCGCGAGCAGTACTTC.

Written as DNA, the CDR3 is TGTGCCAGCAGCCAGGGACAGGGGGCCGCGGGCGATGAAAAACTGTTTTTT. Translated: CASSQGQGAAGDEKLFF. The rearrangement links TRBV4-2 to TRBJ1-4, with 12 positions matching TRBD1. After removal of 3 bases from V and 6 bases from J, the junction contained 8 bases not matched to a gene. In germline, CDR1 is LGHNA, CDR2 YNFKEQ. The length of the CDR3 is 17 residues.

The CDR3 loop is CASSFPGTGNTDTQYF. The CDR3 nucleotides are TGTGCCAGCAGCTTTCCGGGGACAGGGAACACAGATACGCAGTATTTT. The chain links TRBV7-9 to TRBJ2-3, with TRBD1 identical over 9 bases. This CDR3 spans 16 amino acids. From germline, CDR1 is SEHNR and CDR2 FQNEAQ (reference sequence). Unmatched junction bases numbered 6, after V lost 3 bases and J lost 2 bases.

V and J are TRBV3-1 (or the pseudogene TRBV3-2) and TRBJ1-1, with D unresolved. This CDR3 comprises 17 residues. Deletions cut 1 base from V and 1 base from J, with 16 bases between. Germline-derived CDR1 and CDR2 are LGHDT and YNNKEL (reference sequence). CDR3 DNA sequence: TGTGCCAGCAGCCAAGTACTCACCGACCCGGGGAACACTGAAGCTTTCTTT. This codes for CASSQVLTDPGNTEAFF.

The rearrangement uses TRBV6-6 and TRBJ1-2; D possibly corresponds to TRBD1 (5 bases). The germline CDR1 and CDR2 sequences are MNHNY and SVGAGI (reference sequence). V was pared by 0 bases and J by 7 bases, with 12 bases between. The CDR3 spans 14 residues. The CDR3 loop reads CASSYSAGLGGYTF. The CDR3 bases are TGTGCCAGCAGTTACTCGGCAGGGTTGGGTGGCTACACCTTC.

The chain couples TRBV6-5 to TRBJ2-5; tentative D call: TRBD1 (5 bases). V was cut by 6 bases and J by 1 base, with 9 bases left in between. CDR3 length: 13 amino acids. CDR1 is MNHEY and CDR2 is SVGAGI in the germline V gene. The CDR3 protein is CASSLTVQETQYF. The CDR3 nucleotides read TGTGCCAGCAGCTTGACAGTCCAAGAGACCCAGTACTTC.

The V and J genes are TRBV6-5 and TRBJ1-4; 7 nucleotides agree with TRBD1. With 8 bases clipped from V and 10 bases from J, the junction kept 10 bases outside the gene matches. Germline assignment: CDR1 MNHEY and CDR2 SVGAGI. CDR3 length: 13 amino acids. The CDR3, as DNA: TGTGCCAGCTCGACAGGGCCCCTCGGAAAACTGTTTTTT. Translation gives CASSTGPLGKLFF.

V is TRBV5-4 and J is TRBJ2-7; 9 bases fit TRBD2. The junction had 7 bases not matched to a gene; V was cut back by 4 bases and J by 2 bases. In germline, CDR1 is SGHNT, CDR2 YYREEE (reference sequence). CDR3 length equals 15 residues. CDR3 amino acids: CASSPGGGGAYEQYF. The CDR3 DNA follows: TGTGCCAGCAGCCCCGGGGGCGGGGGGGCCTACGAGCAGTACTTC.

V and J are TRBV3-1 (or the pseudogene TRBV3-2) and TRBJ2-5, with D perhaps TRBD1 (5 bases). This CDR3 comprises 15 residues. Per germline, CDR1 LGHDT and CDR2 YNNKEL (reference sequence). Trimming took off 0 bases at V and 5 bases at J, with 13 bases between the two ends. This CDR3 is CASSQDMIRDETQYF. The CDR3, as DNA: TGTGCCAGCAGCCAAGATATGATCAGGGATGAGACCCAGTACTTC.

The chain joins TRBV24-1 to TRBJ1-2, with 8 nucleotides matching TRBD1. CDR3 length: 15 amino acids. V was clipped by 3 bases and J by 2 bases; unmatched bases: 4. Germline V lookup: CDR1 KGHDR, CDR2 SFDVKD. The CDR3 spells CATSDGGQANYGYTF. The CDR3 nucleotides read TGTGCCACCAGTGATGGGGGACAGGCCAACTATGGCTACACCTTC.

This clone has just a few counts. One junction end does not reproduce the germline sequence, and a read error may be involved. The chain couples TRBV7-7 to TRBJ2-2; possibly TRBD1 or TRBD2 for D (5 bases each). This CDR3 comprises 16 residues. CDR1 and CDR2 (germline): SSHAT, FNYEAQ (reference sequence). The CDR3 protein is CASSLAIGANTGELFF. The CDR3, as DNA: TGTGCTAGCAGCTTAGCGATAGGGGCCAACACCGGGGAGCTGTTTTTT.